Listed here are 10 T cell receptor beta chains from one sample, sequenced in a study of blood T cell repertoires in COVID-19. Produced via immunoSEQ multiplex PCR; TCRdb's table is partial and in-frame only. This table holds some 130,000 clones, approximately 88% found once. Sequencing was performed on peripheral blood. Receptors were obtained from a man aged 65 to 85 with active COVID-19.

This chain uses TRBV6-1 with TRBJ2-7, with D perhaps TRBD1 (6 bases). V shed 2 bases and J shed 1 base, with 12 bases lying between them. There are 15 residues in the CDR3. The germline V gene encodes CDR1 MNHNS and CDR2 SASEGT. The CDR3 loop is CASSEPQGTSYEQYF. The DNA of the CDR3 is TGTGCCAGCAGTGAACCCCAGGGGACGTCCTACGAGCAGTACTTC.

This chain uses TRBV28 with TRBJ1-2; TRBD1 matches 8 bases. The CDR3 runs to 15 residues. Germline CDR1 MDHEN, CDR2 SYDVKM. V trimming: 4 bases; J trimming: 4 bases; junction bases outside the gene matches: 8. CDR3 coding DNA: TGTGCCAGCAGTTCGACTGGACAGGGTGGCTATGGCTACACCTTC. Protein: CASSSTGQGGYGYTF.

The genes are TRBV5-1 and TRBJ2-3, with 7 bases that match TRBD2. This CDR3 is 16 amino acids long. Losses at the gene ends were 1 base for V and 2 bases for J; bases not matched to a gene: 7. Germline loops: CDR1 SGHRS, CDR2 YFSETQ. CDR3 in DNA: TGCGCCAGCAGCTTGCCCCTAGCGGAAAACACAGATACGCAGTATTTT. It translates to CASSLPLAENTDTQYF.

The V and J genes are TRBV7-9 and TRBJ2-1, with 7 positions matching TRBD2. After removal of 6 bases from V and 4 bases from J, the junction contained 9 bases not matched to a gene. The CDR3 length is 15 residues. Germline V gene sequence: CDR1 SEHNR, CDR2 FQNEAQ (reference sequence). This CDR3 reads CASRSRAGIYNEQFF. CDR3 bases: TGTGCCAGCAGGTCTAGAGCGGGGATTTACAATGAGCAGTTCTTC.

The rearrangement uses TRBV5-1 and TRBJ2-2; 8 bases are a match to TRBD2. The CDR3 is made up of 16 amino acids. The germline gives CDR1 SGHRS, CDR2 YFSETQ. Trimming removed 0 bases from V and 5 bases from J; junction bases left unmatched: 6. This CDR3 is CASSLVVAGGTGELFF. Here the CDR3 DNA reads TGCGCCAGCAGCTTGGTCGTGGCGGGAGGAACCGGGGAGCTGTTTTTT.

This clone was observed a few times. The CDR3 protein is CASSLDRVENYGYTF. In DNA form, the CDR3 reads TGTGCCAGCAGCTTGGACAGGGTGGAAAACTATGGCTACACCTTC. The chain has TRBV5-6 and TRBJ1-2; tentative D call: TRBD1 (6 bases). Germline loops: CDR1 SGHDT, CDR2 YYEEEE. This CDR3 has 15 residues. The germline V and J ends were trimmed by 0 bases and 2 bases, with 11 bases remaining between them.

The V and J genes are TRBV3-1 (or the pseudogene TRBV3-2) and TRBJ1-3; tentative D call: TRBD1 (5 bases). Deletions cut 4 bases from V and 4 bases from J, with 17 bases between. Germline values: CDR1 LGHDT, CDR2 YNNKEL (reference sequence). The CDR3 has 16 residues. DNA for the CDR3: TGTGCCAGCAGCCCCGGTGGACACCAGGCGGGAAACACCATATATTTT. Protein: CASSPGGHQAGNTIYF.

The gene calls are TRBV20-1 and TRBJ2-1; 16 positions agree with TRBD2. The V and J ends lost 3 bases and 8 bases, in that order; junction bases with no gene match: 13. This CDR3 has 18 amino acids. Germline CDR1 DFQATT, CDR2 SNEGSKA (reference sequence). The CDR3 DNA reads TGCAGTGCTAGTGAATTCGGGACTAGCGGGAGGGGAATCGATGAGCAGTTCTTC. Its translation: CSASEFGTSGRGIDEQFF.

The rearrangement joins TRBV29-1 to TRBJ2-1; 9 positions match TRBD2. Germline assignment: CDR1 SQVTM and CDR2 ANQGSEA. The CDR3 sequence is 17 residues long. Trimming removed 7 bases from V and 6 bases from J; junction bases left unmatched: 19. The CDR3 DNA is TGCAGCGCTAGGAATACCGGCGGGACTAGCTTGGGCAATGAGCAGTTCTTC. This sequence encodes CSARNTGGTSLGNEQFF.

The DNA of the CDR3 is TGTGCCAGCAAGCTAGGGGGAGCTTACGAGCAGTACTTC. As protein: CASKLGGAYEQYF. V usage is TRBV6-5 and J usage is TRBJ2-7; D perhaps matches TRBD1 (6 bases). Between the trimmed V and J ends, which lost 7 bases and 4 bases, there was a span of 14 bases. Germline lookup yields CDR1 MNHEY and CDR2 SVGAGI. The CDR3 sequence is 13 residues long.